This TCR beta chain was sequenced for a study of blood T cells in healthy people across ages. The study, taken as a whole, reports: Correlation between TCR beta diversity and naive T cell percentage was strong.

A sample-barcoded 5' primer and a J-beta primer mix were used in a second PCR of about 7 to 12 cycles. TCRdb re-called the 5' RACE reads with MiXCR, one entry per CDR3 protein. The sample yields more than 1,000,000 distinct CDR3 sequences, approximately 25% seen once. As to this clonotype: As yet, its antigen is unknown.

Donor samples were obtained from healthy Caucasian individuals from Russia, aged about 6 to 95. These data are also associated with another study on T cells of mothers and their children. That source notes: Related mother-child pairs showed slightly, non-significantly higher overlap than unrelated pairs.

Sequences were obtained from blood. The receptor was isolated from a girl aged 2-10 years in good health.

This CDR3 reads CASSQEMAGGETQYF. CDR3 coding DNA: TGTGCCAGCAGCCAAGAGATGGCAGGGGGAGAGACCCAGTACTTC. This chain links TRBV14 with TRBJ2-5, with 7 bases identical to TRBD1. The germline CDR1 and CDR2 sequences are SGHDN and FVKESK. The CDR3 runs 15 residues. V lost 0 bases, J lost 4 bases, and 5 bases stayed unmatched.